This T cell receptor beta chain was obtained from a study of beta chain features in type 1 diabetes. Background on the study: The samples had around 98 million sorted cells examined in all. Study-wide results and caveats: Shortening that was moderate but significant affected the TCRB CDR3s of Type 1 diabetes patients in all four CD4+ subsets. In patients and controls equally, PCR might favor templates that are shorter.

Germline values: CDR1 MDHEN, CDR2 SYDVKM. With 5 bases clipped from V and 3 bases from J, the junction kept 5 bases outside the gene matches. The CDR3 length is 14 residues. The entirety of the isolated RNA underwent reverse transcription, so expressed TCRB transcripts were sequenced. Measured with immunoSEQ multiplex PCR; TCRdb has only the in-frame clones, and not every one. In the table there are 160,000 or so clones, around 8.6% of which are singletons. Averaging roughly 100 mL, one heparinised blood draw was given by each donor. This clone was recorded a few times. Its specificity is not known. The gene calls are TRBV28 and TRBJ2-7, with TRBD1 matching 9 bases. The sequenced sample was central memory CD4+ T cells from blood. The clonotype comes from a woman under 30 with type 1 diabetes. CDR3: CASSRGTGLYEQYF. In DNA form, the CDR3 reads TGTGCCAGCAGTCGCGGGACAGGGCTCTACGAGCAGTACTTC. The variable domain in full, with the rest retrieved from reference TRBV28 and TRBJ2-7, is DVKVTQSSRYLVKRTGEKVFLECVQDMDHENMFWYRQDPGLGLRLIYFSYDVKMKEKGDIPEGYSVSREKKERFSLILESASTNQTSMYLCASSRGTGLYEQYFGPGTRLTVT.